The next 7 T cell receptor beta chains were all read from a single sample in a study of shared clonotypes between healthy human individuals. Sequencing was performed with immunoSEQ multiplex PCR; in TCRdb, only in-frame clones are kept and a portion is missing. The sample lists about 2.5 million clones, 85% to 95% occurring once. The material sequenced was naive CD4+ T cells from PBMCs. The subset: CD45RA+ positively selected. These receptors were obtained from a man in his late teens or twenties in good health. Some clones in this sample may be carry-over from other donors' samples.

The genes are TRBV21-1 and TRBJ1-4; the D call of TRBD1 is as the table states it, not checked on the DNA. TRBV21-1 is described as a pseudogene. The CDR3 loop spans 15 amino acids. The CDR3 sequence: CASSRFSTEDEKLFF. Written as DNA, the CDR3 is TGTGCCAGCAGCCGGTTTTCCACAGAAGATGAAAAACTGTTTTTT.

The genes are TRBV4-1 and TRBJ2-1; possible D gene TRBD1, 6 bases. From germline, CDR1 is MGHRA and CDR2 YSYEKL. V was clipped by 3 bases and J by 8 bases, with 17 bases between them. This CDR3 contains 15 residues. The CDR3 bases are TGCGCCAGCAGCCAGGGAATAGCAGGGGTGGATGAGCAGTTCTTC. Its translation is CASSQGIAGVDEQFF.

This sequence joins TRBV5-1 and TRBJ1-2; D call uncertain. The CDR3 consists of 15 residues. Trimming removed 1 base from V and 7 bases from J, with 17 bases in between. CDR1 is SGHRS, CDR2 YFSETQ, per germline. CDR3 region: CASSLKGLDGFGYTF. CDR3 sequence (DNA): TGCGCCAGCAGCTTGAAAGGCCTCGACGGGTTTGGCTACACCTTC.

The chain couples TRBV30 to TRBJ2-1, with D possibly being TRBD2 (5 bases). V was cut by 5 bases and J by 8 bases, with 16 bases left in between. Looked up from germline, CDR1 is GTSNPN and CDR2 is SVGIG (reference sequence). The CDR3 covers 13 residues. The DNA for the CDR3 is TGTGCCTGGGCGGACTTGCTAACGGATGAGCAGTTCTTC. Its protein product is CAWADLLTDEQFF.

The chain combines TRBV29-1 with TRBJ2-5, with D unclear. The germline CDR1 and CDR2 sequences are SQVTM and ANQGSEA. This CDR3 region has 13 residues. Trimming took 6 bases from V and 5 from J, leaving 16 bases between them. This CDR3 is CSVRGRQTETQYF. CDR3 DNA: TGCAGCGTAAGAGGCCGGCAGACGGAGACCCAGTACTTC. The full variable domain, with the rest looked up from reference TRBV29-1 and TRBJ2-5, is SAVISQKPSRDICQRGTSLTIQCQVDSQVTMMFWYRQQPGQSLTLIATANQGSEATYESGFVIDKFPISRPNLTFSTLTVSNMSPEDSSIYLCSVRGRQTETQYFGPGTRLLVL.

The rearrangement links TRBV2 to TRBJ2-3; 10 nucleotides line up with TRBD2. The germline V gene has CDR1 SNHLY and CDR2 FYNNEI. The J segment lost 6 bases and the V segment lost 3 bases, leaving 15 bases of the junction unmatched. The CDR3 has 18 residues. CDR3 bases: TGTGCCAGCAGTGAGGGTCTAGCGGGAGCCGCTCTTGGGGATACGCAGTATTTT. Protein: CASSEGLAGAALGDTQYF.

The chain couples TRBV27 to TRBJ1-1, with TRBD1 matching 9 bases. V lost 3 bases, J lost 6 bases, and 17 bases stayed unmatched. The germline CDR1 and CDR2 sequences are MNHEY and SMNVEV (reference sequence). The CDR3 covers 18 residues. CDR3 amino acids: CASSFKGGDRARKAEAFF. Written as DNA, the CDR3 is TGTGCCAGCAGTTTTAAAGGTGGGGACAGGGCTCGTAAGGCTGAAGCTTTCTTT.